The 30 T cell receptor beta chains in this list originate from one sample, sequenced in a study of CD4 T cells in relation to SARS-CoV-2 and coronaviruses. The repertoire was sequenced with immunoSEQ multiplex PCR; TCRdb's copy has only in-frame clones and lacks some. The sample includes tens of thousands of clones, about four fifths of them seen just once. Their antigen targets remain unknown. Sequencing was carried out using memory CD4+ T cells from PBMCs, cultured in vitro. The receptor set was obtained from an adult with COVID-19.

The count of this clone is one. The J gene is TRBJ2-5, the V gene TRBV6-6; 10 nucleotides align to TRBD2. In germline, CDR1 is MNHNY, CDR2 SVGAGI (reference sequence). J gave up 5 bases and V 5 bases, and 8 bases lay outside the gene matches. The CDR3 covers 15 residues. The CDR3 coding sequence is TGTGCCAGCAGTAAAACTAGCGGGGAGTGGGAGACCCAGTACTTC. It encodes CASSKTSGEWETQYF.

This clone has just a few counts. The V gene is TRBV5-1, the J gene TRBJ2-2, with 9 bases matching TRBD1. The CDR3 length is 15 residues. With V trimmed by 0 bases and J by 4 bases, 1 base remained unmatched. Per the germline V gene, CDR1 is SGHRS and CDR2 is YFSETQ. The CDR3 DNA reads TGCGCCAGCAGCTTGGAGGGACAGGGCACCGGGGAGCTGTTTTTT. Amino acids: CASSLEGQGTGELFF.

The chain couples TRBV19 to TRBJ1-5; TRBD1 matches at 7 bases. The germline V gene encodes CDR1 LNHDA and CDR2 SQIVND (reference sequence). This CDR3 contains 18 residues. J lost 0 bases, V lost 0 bases, and 8 bases had no gene match. The CDR3 DNA sequence: TGTGCCAGTAGTATAGATCCCGACAGGGCGGGTAGCAATCAGCCCCAGCATTTT. It specifies CASSIDPDRAGSNQPQHF.

This clone was counted a few times. The chain is built from TRBV2 and TRBJ1-5; TRBD1 aligns across 8 bases. CDR1 is SNHLY, CDR2 FYNNEI, per germline. The CDR3 runs to 14 residues. The V and J ends lost 3 bases and 7 bases, in that order; junction bases with no gene match: 5. The CDR3 here is CASSDRGLLQPQHF. CDR3 DNA: TGTGCCAGCAGTGACAGGGGGCTCCTCCAGCCCCAGCATTTT.

The chain has TRBV4-2 and TRBJ2-7; possibly TRBD2 for D (5 bases). CDR3 length equals 15 residues. Between the trimmed V and J ends, which lost 0 bases and 1 base, there was a span of 10 bases. Germline CDR1 and CDR2: LGHNA and YNFKEQ. CDR3 nucleotides: TGTGCCAGCAGCCAAGATCGAGCGGAGTCCTACGAGCAGTACTTC. This codes for CASSQDRAESYEQYF.

This clone was counted a few times. The genes are TRBV9 and TRBJ2-7; the match to TRBD1 covers 7 bases. The CDR3 has 16 amino acids. J gave up 3 bases and V 4 bases, and 13 bases lay outside the gene matches. Per germline, CDR1 SGDLS and CDR2 YYNGEE. This CDR3 is CASSSSGDSALYEQYF. CDR3 bases: TGTGCCAGCAGCTCGAGTGGGGACAGCGCCCTCTACGAGCAGTACTTC.

The CDR3 region is CASSPMSSGSTDEQFF. In DNA, the CDR3 is TGTGCCAGCTCACCTATGTCTAGCGGGAGTACAGATGAGCAGTTCTTC. The chain joins TRBV18 to TRBJ2-1; 10 nucleotides line up with TRBD2. The CDR3 extends over 16 amino acids. CDR1 and CDR2 (germline): KGHSH, LQKENI. The V and J ends lost 3 bases and 8 bases, in that order; junction bases with no gene match: 10.

In nucleotides, the CDR3 is TGTGCCTACGACAGATCATCTGGGGCCAACGTCCTGACTTTC. It codes for CAYDRSSGANVLTF. The rearrangement joins TRBV30 to TRBJ2-6; D perhaps matches TRBD1 (5 bases). Germline loops: CDR1 GTSNPN, CDR2 SVGIG (reference sequence). Trimming left V 7 bases short and J 1 base short, with 11 bases between. The CDR3 runs to 14 residues. Looking up the rest from reference TRBV30 and TRBJ2-6 gives the full variable domain: SQTIHQWPATLVQPVGSPLSLECTVEGTSNPNLYWYRQAAGRGLQLLFYSVGIGQISSEVPQNLSASRPQDRQFILSSKKLLLSDSGFYLCAYDRSSGANVLTFGAGSRLTVL.

This clone is medium-sized. The chain combines TRBV7-9 with TRBJ2-1, with D uncertain. Germline V gene sequence: CDR1 SEHNR, CDR2 FQNEAQ (reference sequence). V was shortened by 4 bases and J by 10 bases, with 11 bases between the two germline ends. The CDR3 sequence is 12 residues long. The CDR3 loop is CASSSDSPEQFF. The DNA for the CDR3 is TGTGCCAGCAGCTCAGACTCACCGGAGCAGTTCTTC.

The CDR3 region is CSVEVVGPEWEPLSYNEQFF. In nucleotides, the CDR3 is TGCAGCGTTGAAGTTGTTGGGCCGGAGTGGGAGCCCTTGTCCTACAATGAGCAGTTCTTC. The rearrangement links TRBV29-1 to TRBJ2-1; a weak D match, TRBD2 (5 bases). Germline V gene data show CDR1 as SQVTM and CDR2 as ANQGSEA. V lost 1 base and J 1 base, leaving 26 bases between the germline ends. The CDR3 covers 20 residues.

CDR3 coding DNA: TGCGCCAGCAGCACAGGGGGTGCCTATGGCTACACCTTC. Translating gives CASSTGGAYGYTF. V usage is TRBV5-1 and J usage is TRBJ1-2, with 8 bases fitting TRBD1. Looked up from germline, CDR1 is SGHRS and CDR2 is YFSETQ. V lost 4 bases, J lost 4 bases, and 3 bases stayed unmatched. The CDR3 is 13 amino acids. The variable domain in full, completed from reference TRBV5-1 and TRBJ1-2, reads KAGVTQTPRYLIKTRGQQVTLSCSPISGHRSVSWYQQTPGQGLQFLFEYFSETQRNKGNFPGRFSGRQFSNSRSEMNVSTLELGDSALYLCASSTGGAYGYTFGSGTRLTVV.

The chain links TRBV29-1 to TRBJ2-7, with TRBD1 matching over 8 bases. The germline CDR1 and CDR2 sequences are SQVTM and ANQGSEA. This CDR3 comprises 13 residues. Trimming removed 7 bases from V and 3 bases from J; junction bases left unmatched: 8. The CDR3 DNA reads TGCAGCGCAGGACAGGGCGAATACTACGAGCAGTACTTC. Translation: CSAGQGEYYEQYF.

The V call is TRBV2, the J call TRBJ2-7; 10 positions match TRBD1. The V segment lost 4 bases and the J segment 2 bases; nucleotides outside the gene matches: 5. The CDR3 totals 15 residues. Germline V lookup: CDR1 SNHLY, CDR2 FYNNEI. The CDR3: CASSARQGATYEQYF. The CDR3 DNA reads as TGTGCCAGCAGTGCCCGACAGGGGGCAACCTACGAGCAGTACTTC.

The CDR3 here is CASSLLVAGRDTQYF. The CDR3 nucleotides are TGTGCCAGCAGCTTGTTGGTAGCGGGGCGAGATACGCAGTATTTT. The J gene is TRBJ2-3, the V gene TRBV7-8, with 8 bases matching TRBD2. Germline loops: CDR1 SGHVS, CDR2 FQNEAQ. V lost 3 bases to trimming and J lost 5 bases; unmatched junction nucleotides: 7. This CDR3 spans 15 amino acids.

The rearrangement joins TRBV7-2 to TRBJ1-4; no clear D gene. CDR3 length: 14 amino acids. V gave up 3 bases and J gave up 8 bases, with 13 bases separating them. Germline V lookup: CDR1 SGHTA, CDR2 FQGNSA. CDR3 amino acids: CASSFGDSGEKLFF. The CDR3 coding sequence is TGTGCCAGCAGCTTCGGAGACTCGGGAGAAAAACTGTTTTTT.

This clone has only one observation. The V and J genes are TRBV20-1 and TRBJ2-3; maybe TRBD1 (6 bases). V was clipped by 3 bases and J by 4 bases, with 14 bases between them. Germline CDR1 reads DFQATT; CDR2 reads SNEGSKA (reference sequence). The CDR3 is made up of 14 amino acids. The CDR3 loop is CSASSRGGPDTQYF. CDR3 nucleotides: TGCAGTGCTAGTAGCAGAGGGGGTCCAGATACGCAGTATTTT.

The rearrangement uses TRBV7-3 and TRBJ2-2, with D possibly matching TRBD2 (5 bases). Germline CDR1 SGHTA, CDR2 FQGTGA. The CDR3 spans 16 residues. Deletions cut 5 bases from V and 6 bases from J, with 19 bases between. CDR3 DNA sequence: TGTGCCAGCAGCCCCCACCGGACTGAATGGGCCGGGGAGCTGTTTTTT. It specifies CASSPHRTEWAGELFF.

The rearrangement joins TRBV28 to TRBJ1-5; 7 positions agree with TRBD1. In germline, CDR1 is MDHEN, CDR2 SYDVKM. V lost 6 bases, J lost 7 bases, and 15 bases stayed unmatched. This CDR3 is built from 16 residues. CDR3: CASSPGGGGPRQPQHF. The CDR3 DNA reads as TGTGCCAGCAGCCCTGGGGGAGGGGGCCCTAGGCAGCCCCAGCATTTT.

The V gene is TRBV10-2, the J gene TRBJ2-7; 7 bases align to TRBD1. Trimming at V came to 3 bases and at J to 0 bases, leaving 8 bases not matched to a gene. This CDR3 is built from 16 residues. Germline V gene data show CDR1 as WSHSY and CDR2 as SAAADI. The CDR3, as DNA: TGCGCCAGCAGTGACCCACAGGGGCGGGTCTCCTACGAGCAGTACTTC. Its translation: CASSDPQGRVSYEQYF.

The chain joins TRBV5-8 to TRBJ1-1; 7 bases fit TRBD1. CDR3 length: 15 amino acids. Trimming took 3 bases from V and 1 from J; bases not matched to a gene: 6. The germline V gene encodes CDR1 SGHTS and CDR2 YDEGEE. The CDR3 loop is CASSWRDSPNTEAFF. In DNA, the CDR3 is TGTGCCAGCAGCTGGAGGGACAGCCCGAACACTGAAGCTTTCTTT.

This clone appeared a few times. The chain carries TRBV18 and TRBJ2-7; possibly TRBD2 for D (6 bases). The V end was cut by 4 bases, the J end by 3 bases, with 10 bases between. The CDR3 runs 13 residues. Germline CDR1 reads KGHSH; CDR2 reads LQKENI. CDR3 protein: CASSRGTDYEQYF. The CDR3 DNA sequence: TGTGCCAGCTCACGAGGGACTGACTACGAGCAGTACTTC.

The genes are TRBV6-4 and TRBJ2-1; D may be TRBD2 (5 bases). Trimming shortened V by 3 bases and J by 5 bases, and 8 bases separated the two germline ends. Germline values: CDR1 MRHNA, CDR2 SNTAGT. The CDR3 runs 13 residues. The CDR3 sequence is CASSETGNNEQFF. CDR3 coding DNA: TGTGCCAGCAGTGAGACCGGGAACAATGAGCAGTTCTTC.

This rearrangement joins TRBV7-3 to TRBJ2-2; 11 bases align to TRBD2. CDR1 SGHTA and CDR2 FQGTGA come from the germline V gene. V was clipped by 3 bases and J by 1 base; unmatched bases: 1. The CDR3 extends over 16 amino acids. CDR3 amino acids: CASSLGTSGNTGELFF. Written as DNA, the CDR3 is TGTGCCAGCAGCTTGGGGACTAGCGGGAACACCGGGGAGCTGTTTTTT.

This chain uses TRBV5-5 with TRBJ1-1; D is unclear. This CDR3 has 13 residues. Looked up from germline, CDR1 is SGHKS and CDR2 is YYEKEE (reference sequence). V lost 4 bases and J lost 5, with 12 bases in between. CDR3 region: CASSVLTTTEAFF. The CDR3 nucleotides are TGTGCCAGCAGCGTACTAACTACGACTGAAGCTTTCTTT. The full variable domain, completed using reference TRBV5-5 and TRBJ1-1, is DAGVTQSPTHLIKTRGQQVTLRCSPISGHKSVSWYQQVLGQGPQFIFQYYEKEERGRGNFPDRFSARQFPNYSSELNVNALLLGDSALYLCASSVLTTTEAFFGQGTRLTVV.

V usage is TRBV27 and J usage is TRBJ2-2, with D hard to call. There are 14 residues in the CDR3. Between the trimmed V and J ends, which lost 3 bases and 7 bases, there was a span of 12 bases. CDR1 is MNHEY and CDR2 is SMNVEV in the germline V gene (reference sequence). This CDR3 is CASSFVGRHGELFF. Written as DNA, the CDR3 is TGTGCCAGCAGTTTTGTCGGGCGGCACGGGGAGCTGTTTTTT.

The CDR3 sequence: CASSPGGPTETQYF. The CDR3 DNA sequence: TGTGCCAGCAGTCCGGGAGGGCCAACAGAGACCCAGTACTTC. V usage is TRBV6-6 and J usage is TRBJ2-5; 8 nucleotides match TRBD2. The V segment lost 5 bases and the J segment 4 bases; nucleotides outside the gene matches: 6. The CDR3 covers 14 residues. Germline V gene data show CDR1 as MNHNY and CDR2 as SVGAGI (reference sequence).

About this clone itself: Other DNA sequences in this sample translate to the same CDR3. The chain carries TRBV5-1 and TRBJ2-5; D unclear. Germline loops: CDR1 SGHRS, CDR2 YFSETQ. The CDR3 length is 11 residues. Trimming pared 2 bases from V and 1 base from J, leaving 0 bases between. The CDR3 here is CASSFQETQYF. The CDR3 DNA reads TGCGCCAGCAGCTTCCAAGAGACCCAGTACTTC.

The chain is built from TRBV18 and TRBJ2-3; D unresolved. The CDR3 runs 15 residues. With 6 bases removed from V and 1 base from J, the gap between germline ends came to 14 bases. The germline CDR1 and CDR2 sequences are KGHSH and LQKENI. The CDR3: CASSPPDYGTDTQYF. In nucleotides, the CDR3 is TGTGCCAGCTCCCCCCCGGATTACGGCACAGATACGCAGTATTTT.

The chain uses TRBV5-1 and TRBJ2-1; TRBD2 is a possible D gene (5 bases). The V gene lost 0 bases and the J gene lost 10 bases, with 17 bases spanning the gap. In germline, CDR1 is SGHRS, CDR2 YFSETQ. There are 15 residues in the CDR3. The CDR3 DNA follows: TGCGCCAGCAGCTTGGATTACGTAGGCGGCGGGGAGCAGTTCTTC. Translating gives CASSLDYVGGGEQFF.

CDR3 in amino acids: CASSQAGREWTTFSPLHF. The CDR3 coding sequence is TGTGCCAGCAGCCAAGCCGGCCGAGAGTGGACAACCTTTTCACCCCTCCACTTT. V usage is TRBV3-1 (or the pseudogene TRBV3-2) and J usage is TRBJ1-6, with a possible D match to TRBD1 (5 bases). Germline V gene sequence: CDR1 LGHDT, CDR2 YNNKEL (reference sequence). The V end was cut by 1 base, the J end by 9 bases, with 22 bases between. The CDR3 length is 18 residues.